This TCR beta chain is from a study of Graves' ophthalmopathy and Graves' hyperthyroidism. With regard to this clonotype: The junction departs from the called germline gene at one end, perhaps through a read error.

Amplification from RNA transcripts yielded the TCR beta CDR3 regions. An initial RT-PCR round employing HTBI primers preceded a second-round multiplex PCR. TCRdb redid the calling of the multiplex PCR reads with MiXCR, one entry per CDR3 protein. The sample consists of around 1.1 million distinct CDR3 sequences, about two fifths of them appearing once. Sequencing was carried out using peripheral blood or thyroid tissue (not recorded which). This sequence originates from an adult man with Graves' hyperthyroidism.

The CDR3 region is CAGSLGFRGTEAFF. CDR3 sequence (DNA): TGTGCCGGCAGCTTGGGTTTCAGGGGAACTGAAGCTTTCTTT. The chain recombines TRBV5-4 with TRBJ1-1, with D maybe TRBD1 (6 bases). The germline V gene encodes CDR1 SGHNT and CDR2 YYREEE (reference sequence). The CDR3 is 14 residues long.